Below, 12 T cell receptor beta chains from the same sample are listed, as sequenced in a study of post-analysis software for immune sequencing data. Study outcomes and limitations: TRBV segments more frequent in patients than in controls numbered roughly five and included TRBV5-6, TRBV5-1 and TRBV20-1.

Included in the TCR beta cDNA libraries were unique molecular identifiers. Via MiXCR, TCRdb re-called the PCR reads, giving one row per CDR3 protein. The sample lists roughly 540,000 distinct CDR3 sequences; around 34% were seen once. What these receptors recognize is not known. Sample: blood. The origin of the receptors is a girl between 2 and 17 years old with multiple sclerosis.

In this sample, this clonotype turned up a few times. The genes are TRBV12-3 or TRBV12-4 and TRBJ2-7, with a tentative D call TRBD2 (6 bases). The CDR3 is made up of 15 amino acids. V lost 0 bases and J 1 base, leaving 10 bases between the germline ends. CDR3 bases: TGTGCCAGCAGTTTAGCAGTAGCGGTTTCCTACGAGCAGTACTTC. It translates to CASSLAVAVSYEQYF.

A remark on this clonotype: Mismatch with germline at one junction end may stem from a read error. V is TRBV20-1 and J is TRBJ2-1; 8 bases are shared with TRBD1. The germline gives CDR1 DFQATT, CDR2 SNEGSKA (reference sequence). CDR3 length equals 18 residues. Written as DNA, the CDR3 is TGCGGTGCCAATCACCACCGGGACACAGGGGGAATGTACAATGAGCAGTTCTTC. Amino acids: CGANHHRDTGGMYNEQFF.

This clonotype has more than one count but fewer than ten. This rearrangement joins TRBV13 to TRBJ2-3; TRBD1 agrees at 9 bases. From germline, CDR1 is PRHDT and CDR2 FYEKMQ (reference sequence). The J segment lost 0 bases and the V segment lost 5 bases, leaving 15 bases of the junction unmatched. This CDR3 contains 19 residues. Here the CDR3 DNA reads TGTGCCAGCAGCGCATCCGGGACAGGGACAAGAATTAGCACAGATACGCAGTATTTT. Translated: CASSASGTGTRISTDTQYF.

This clonotype occurred a few times. This sequence joins TRBV20-1 and TRBJ2-7; maybe TRBD2 (5 bases). The V end lost 1 base, the J end lost 3 bases, and 10 bases lay between the germline ends. The CDR3 length is 13 residues. Germline assignment: CDR1 DFQATT and CDR2 SNEGSKA (reference sequence). The CDR3 sequence: CSARVSGNYEQYF. CDR3 nucleotide sequence: TGCAGTGCTAGAGTGTCCGGGAACTACGAGCAGTACTTC.

This clonotype was counted ten times or more. The chain joins TRBV29-1 to TRBJ2-1; 8 bases line up with TRBD1. This CDR3 contains 12 residues. Per germline, CDR1 SQVTM and CDR2 ANQGSEA. The CDR3 is CSNRGVDNEQFF. The CDR3, as DNA: TGCAGTAACAGGGGGGTAGACAATGAGCAGTTCTTC.

As concerns this clonotype: With a much larger clone just one base away, this may be a read error. The chain is built from TRBV12-3 or TRBV12-4 and TRBJ1-2; no reliable D call. The CDR3 has 15 amino acids. V lost 0 bases and J lost 8, with 16 bases in between. The CDR3 DNA reads TGTGCCAGCAGTTTAGCGAACCCAGGCATTGGCGGCTACACCTTC. Amino acids: CASSLANPGIGGYTF.

The chain links TRBV10-3 to TRBJ1-3; TRBD1 matches at 8 bases. CDR1 and CDR2 (germline): ENHRY, SYGVKD. This CDR3 region has 15 residues. V was clipped by 6 bases and J by 0 bases; unmatched bases: 4. CDR3 DNA sequence: TGTGCCATCAGGGGACAGGACCGCTCTGGAAACACCATATATTTT. The encoded protein is CAIRGQDRSGNTIYF.

This chain connects TRBV29-1 to TRBJ2-3; D is possibly TRBD2 (5 bases). Trimming removed 0 bases at V and 4 bases at J, with 11 bases between. This CDR3 region has 14 residues. Germline V gene data show CDR1 as SQVTM and CDR2 as ANQGSEA. CDR3 in DNA: TGCAGCGTTGAAGATGGTGGGAGTGCAGATACGCAGTATTTT. Amino acids: CSVEDGGSADTQYF.

V is TRBV5-1 and J is TRBJ2-3; 9 bases line up with TRBD1. The V and J ends lost 4 bases and 2 bases, in that order; junction bases with no gene match: 8. This CDR3 spans 16 amino acids. Germline CDR1 reads SGHRS; CDR2 reads YFSETQ. The CDR3 region has the DNA TGCGCCAGCAGCCGCCCAACAGGGGGCCACACAGATACGCAGTATTTT. This codes for CASSRPTGGHTDTQYF.

This sequence joins TRBV9 and TRBJ2-3; 10 nucleotides agree with TRBD2. There are 16 residues in the CDR3. The ends lost 1 base at V and 4 bases at J; junction bases unmatched: 6. CDR1 SGDLS and CDR2 YYNGEE come from the germline V gene. The CDR3 sequence: CASSVFPAGGADTQYF. The CDR3 DNA is TGTGCCAGCAGCGTATTCCCAGCGGGGGGGGCAGATACGCAGTATTTT.

This chain links TRBV7-2 with TRBJ1-2; 9 nucleotides match TRBD1. With V trimmed by 5 bases and J by 12 bases, 7 bases remained unmatched. Germline V gene data show CDR1 as SGHTA and CDR2 as FQGNSA. This CDR3 is built from 12 residues. CDR3 sequence: CASSPGTGTHTF. Here the CDR3 DNA reads TGTGCCAGCAGCCCCGGGACAGGGACCCACACCTTC.

In the case of this clonotype: One base away lies a much larger clone, so this may be a sequencing read error. The genes are TRBV20-1 and TRBJ2-1; 10 positions agree with TRBD1. J gave up 10 bases and V 6 bases, and 9 bases lay outside the gene matches. The CDR3 spans 13 residues. Germline V gene sequence: CDR1 DFQATT, CDR2 SNEGSKA (reference sequence). CDR3 DNA: TGCAGTGCCGATCCGGGACAGGGGTACGAGCAGTTCTTC. This translates into CSADPGQGYEQFF.